The 18 T cell receptor beta chains below all came from one sample that was sequenced in a study of response to subunit inactivated influenza vaccine. In TCRdb, the RT-PCR reads were re-called with MiXCR into one record per CDR3 protein. The sample consists of 700,000 to 800,000 distinct CDR3 sequences, around 20% of them appearing once. The source material was PBMCs from blood, sampled more than 4 days after vaccination. These receptors all stem from a man aged 45 to 65 who received an inactivated influenza vaccine.

This chain joins TRBV6-5 and TRBJ2-5, with D perhaps TRBD2 (6 bases). Germline V gene sequence: CDR1 MNHEY, CDR2 SVGAGI. V was clipped by 4 bases and J by 4 bases, with 19 bases between them. This CDR3 region has 16 residues. CDR3 sequence reads: CASSSLSTSNGETQYF. Written as DNA, the CDR3 is TGTGCCAGCAGTTCCCTGTCGACTAGTAACGGAGAGACCCAGTACTTC.

The gene calls are TRBV7-6 and TRBJ2-1; D unresolved. CDR1 is SGHVS, CDR2 FNYEAQ, per germline. V gave up 5 bases and J gave up 8 bases, with 25 bases separating them. This CDR3 spans 17 amino acids. CDR3 DNA sequence: TGTGCCAGCAGCCCCCTGAGAGGCGGTCGTTCTGCCGATGAGCAGTTCTTC. It is translated as CASSPLRGGRSADEQFF. The full variable domain, completed using reference TRBV7-6 and TRBJ2-1, is GAGVSQSPRYKVTKRGQDVALRCDPISGHVSLYWYRQALGQGPEFLTYFNYEAQQDKSGLPNDRFSAERPEGSISTLTIQRTEQRDSAMYRCASSPLRGGRSADEQFFGPGTRLTVL.

The gene calls are TRBV7-2 and TRBJ2-7; 7 bases are shared with TRBD1. This CDR3 is built from 16 residues. The ends lost 4 bases at V and 4 bases at J; junction bases unmatched: 13. Germline assignment: CDR1 SGHTA and CDR2 FQGNSA. The CDR3 coding sequence is TGTGCCAGCAGCTCCAGAATGACAGGGCGGTCTTACGAGCAGTACTTC. Translation: CASSSRMTGRSYEQYF.

This clonotype was picked up a small number of times. V usage is TRBV25-1 and J usage is TRBJ1-1; D ambiguous. The V and J ends lost 4 bases and 3 bases respectively, with 3 bases between them. This CDR3 contains 11 residues. Per the germline V gene, CDR1 is MGHDK and CDR2 is SYGVNS. This CDR3 is CASSVYTEAFF. DNA for the CDR3: TGTGCCAGCAGTGTGTACACTGAAGCTTTCTTT.

This clonotype turned up a few times. The chain recombines TRBV24-1 with TRBJ1-5; D possibly corresponds to TRBD1 (6 bases). The V end was cut by 5 bases, the J end by 11 bases, with 12 bases between. Germline assignment: CDR1 KGHDR and CDR2 SFDVKD. The CDR3 is 12 residues long. CDR3 sequence: CATSAGRGAQHF. The CDR3 DNA follows: TGTGCCACCAGTGCGGGGAGGGGGGCCCAGCATTTT.

This clonotype has more than one count but fewer than ten. The chain links TRBV5-1 to TRBJ2-7; 7 bases map to TRBD2. Looked up from germline, CDR1 is SGHRS and CDR2 is YFSETQ. Germline trimming cut 4 bases from V and 7 bases from J; bases unmatched to any gene: 8. There are 13 residues in the CDR3. In nucleotides, the CDR3 is TGCGCCAGCAGCCGAGGACTAGAGGAAGAGCAGTACTTC. This encodes CASSRGLEEEQYF.

The sample holds a few counts of this clonotype. This chain uses TRBV20-1 with TRBJ1-5, with D perhaps TRBD1 (6 bases). Germline V gene lookup returns CDR1 DFQATT and CDR2 SNEGSKA (reference sequence). V was pared by 3 bases and J by 6 bases, with 15 bases between. This CDR3 region has 14 residues. The CDR3 here is CSARVGTGPQPQHF. The CDR3 DNA is TGCAGTGCTAGGGTTGGAACAGGGCCTCAGCCCCAGCATTTT.

This clonotype was counted a few times. The chain links TRBV28 to TRBJ1-4; D might be TRBD1 (6 bases). Germline V CDR1 and CDR2: MDHEN, SYDVKM. This CDR3 comprises 12 residues. V dropped 6 bases and J dropped 10 bases, with 12 bases sitting between them. This chain's CDR3 is CASSWTEGKLFF. The CDR3 DNA reads TGTGCCAGCAGCTGGACAGAGGGAAAACTGTTTTTT.

At least ten counts were recorded for this clonotype. The CDR3 coding sequence is TGCAGTGCTGGAGGAGACGGTAGGGACACTGAAGCTTTCTTT. Protein: CSAGGDGRDTEAFF. The chain recombines TRBV20-1 with TRBJ1-1, with D unclear. The CDR3 length is 14 residues. Germline-derived CDR1 and CDR2 are DFQATT and SNEGSKA (reference sequence). Trimming took 5 bases from V and 3 from J, leaving 16 bases between them.

The rearrangement links TRBV20-1 to TRBJ2-3, with 7 bases fitting TRBD1. Germline V CDR1 and CDR2: DFQATT, SNEGSKA (reference sequence). The CDR3 covers 16 residues. With 4 bases clipped from V and 6 bases from J, the junction kept 16 bases outside the gene matches. CDR3 sequence (DNA): TGCAGTGCTAAAGGCAGGCCTGACAGGGATCCGGATACGCAGTATTTT. It is translated as CSAKGRPDRDPDTQYF.

This clonotype was found a few times. The CDR3, as DNA: TGTGCCAGCAGCTTATACGGGGGGAGCACAGATACGCAGTATTTT. This translates into CASSLYGGSTDTQYF. The genes are TRBV11-2 and TRBJ2-3; 7 bases line up with TRBD2. The ends lost 2 bases at V and 0 bases at J; junction bases unmatched: 2. The CDR3 is made up of 15 amino acids. The V gene's germline CDR1 is SGHAT and CDR2 FQNNGV.

This clonotype was seen a few times. J is TRBJ2-1 and V is TRBV7-8; D gene uncertain. Germline-derived CDR1 and CDR2 are SGHVS and FQNEAQ. The CDR3 totals 14 residues. V was cut by 2 bases and J by 5 bases, with 10 bases left in between. The chain's CDR3 is CASSLRVGNNEQFF. CDR3 bases: TGTGCCAGCAGCTTAAGGGTCGGAAACAATGAGCAGTTCTTC.

This clonotype has ten or more counts. The chain employs TRBV3-1 and TRBJ2-1; 12 bases line up with TRBD2. The germline gives CDR1 LGHDT, CDR2 YNNKEL (reference sequence). This CDR3 has 20 amino acids. Trimming took 0 bases from V and 7 from J; bases not matched to a gene: 16. CDR3 sequence: CASSQDRLAGGPKSLNEQFF. The CDR3 bases are TGTGCCAGCAGCCAAGATCGGCTAGCGGGGGGGCCTAAATCCCTAAATGAGCAGTTCTTC.

A few counts support this clonotype. The chain is built from TRBV4-1 and TRBJ1-1; the D gene is possibly TRBD1 (5 bases). The CDR3 is 16 amino acids. V lost 1 base to trimming and J lost 4 bases, with 16 bases between them. In germline, CDR1 is MGHRA, CDR2 YSYEKL. The CDR3: CASSQGQGGRGTEAFF. Written as DNA, the CDR3 is TGCGCCAGCAGCCAAGGGCAGGGAGGTCGTGGCACTGAAGCTTTCTTT.

The chain is built from TRBV6-1 and TRBJ2-5; D not resolved. Germline V CDR1 and CDR2: MNHNS, SASEGT. The germline V and J ends were trimmed by 6 bases and 1 base, with 15 bases remaining between them. CDR3 length: 15 residues. The CDR3 region is CASSRGFTVQETQYF. The CDR3 DNA follows: TGTGCCAGCAGCAGAGGATTTACCGTCCAAGAGACCCAGTACTTC.

This clonotype was detected a few times. The rearrangement joins TRBV29-1 to TRBJ2-7; 9 bases align to TRBD1. J lost 4 bases, V lost 0 bases, and 10 bases had no gene match. The CDR3 consists of 16 residues. Germline CDR1 is SQVTM and CDR2 is ANQGSEA. This CDR3 is CSVEDQGGTGTYEQYF. As DNA, the CDR3 is TGCAGCGTTGAAGATCAGGGGGGGACAGGGACTTACGAGCAGTACTTC.

This clonotype showed up just a few times. CDR3 in amino acids: CASSLSAETYNSPLHF. As DNA, the CDR3 is TGTGCCAGCAGTTTATCGGCCGAAACCTATAATTCACCCCTCCACTTT. The V gene is TRBV27, the J gene TRBJ1-6; D is uncertain. The CDR3 is 16 residues long. Trimming cost V 0 bases and J 2 bases, with 8 bases left between them. Germline values: CDR1 MNHEY, CDR2 SMNVEV (reference sequence).

The V call is TRBV10-2, the J call TRBJ1-2, with 10 bases matching TRBD1. There are 14 residues in the CDR3. V gave up 6 bases and J gave up 2 bases; unmatched junction bases: 3. The germline V gene encodes CDR1 WSHSY and CDR2 SAAADI. In DNA form, the CDR3 reads TGCGCCAGCAGGCTGGGACAGGGGAACTATGGCTACACCTTC. It translates to CASRLGQGNYGYTF.